This TCR beta chain was sequenced for a study of blood T cell repertoires in COVID-19. The data were produced by immunoSEQ multiplex PCR, yet TCRdb's version contains in-frame clones alone and is incomplete. The table lists more than 70,000 clones, less than 85% of them singletons. J gave up 4 bases and V 2 bases, and 5 bases lay outside the gene matches. Germline CDR1 MNHEY, CDR2 SMNVEV (reference sequence). This CDR3 comprises 15 residues. The chain carries TRBV27 and TRBJ2-7; TRBD2 aligns across 10 bases. The source of this sequence is a woman in her seventies with acute or convalescent COVID-19. Source material: peripheral blood. The CDR3 bases are TGTGCCAGCAGTTTAGTGGCTAGCGGGGGTTACGAGCAGTACTTC. This translates into CASSLVASGGYEQYF.